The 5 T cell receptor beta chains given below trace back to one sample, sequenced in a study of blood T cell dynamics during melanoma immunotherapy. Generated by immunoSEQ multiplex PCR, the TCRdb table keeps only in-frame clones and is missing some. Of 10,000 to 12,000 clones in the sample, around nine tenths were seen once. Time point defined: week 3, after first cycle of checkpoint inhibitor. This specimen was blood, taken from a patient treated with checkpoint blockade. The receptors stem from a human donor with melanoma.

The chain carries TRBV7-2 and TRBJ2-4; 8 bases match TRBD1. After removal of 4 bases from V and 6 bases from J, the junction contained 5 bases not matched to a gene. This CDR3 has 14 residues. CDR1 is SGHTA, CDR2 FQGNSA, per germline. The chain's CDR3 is CASSSHDRGNIQYF. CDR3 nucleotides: TGTGCCAGCAGCTCGCACGACAGGGGAAACATTCAGTACTTC.

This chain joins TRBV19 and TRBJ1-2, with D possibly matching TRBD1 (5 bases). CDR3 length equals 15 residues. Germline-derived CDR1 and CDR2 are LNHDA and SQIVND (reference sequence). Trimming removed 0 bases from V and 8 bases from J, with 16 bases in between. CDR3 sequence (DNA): TGTGCCAGTAGTATAGATAGCAGGGATCACGGCGGCTACACCTTC. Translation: CASSIDSRDHGGYTF. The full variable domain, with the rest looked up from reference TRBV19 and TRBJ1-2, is DGGITQSPKYLFRKEGQNVTLSCEQNLNHDAMYWYRQDPGQGLRLIYYSQIVNDFQKGDIAEGYSVSREKKESFPLTVTSAQKNPTAFYLCASSIDSRDHGGYTFGSGTRLTVV.

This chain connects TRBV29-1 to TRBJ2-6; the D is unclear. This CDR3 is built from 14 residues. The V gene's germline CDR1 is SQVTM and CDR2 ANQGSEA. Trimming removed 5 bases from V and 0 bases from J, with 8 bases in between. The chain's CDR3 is CSVIPGSGANVLTF. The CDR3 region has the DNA TGCAGCGTTATTCCCGGCTCTGGGGCCAACGTCCTGACTTTC.

This CDR3 is CASSSDGNYGYTF. DNA of the CDR3: TGTGCCAGCAGCTCAGACGGTAACTATGGCTACACCTTC. This chain connects TRBV7-2 to TRBJ1-2; D not resolved. V lost 4 bases and J lost 1, with 7 bases in between. CDR3 length: 13 residues. In germline, CDR1 is SGHTA, CDR2 FQGNSA.

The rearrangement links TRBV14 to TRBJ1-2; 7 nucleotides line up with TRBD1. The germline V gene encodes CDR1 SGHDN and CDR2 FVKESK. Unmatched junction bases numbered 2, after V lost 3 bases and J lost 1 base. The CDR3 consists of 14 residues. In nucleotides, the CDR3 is TGTGCCAGCAGCCAGGACAGGAGTAACTATGGCTACACCTTC. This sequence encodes CASSQDRSNYGYTF.